This TCR beta chain was identified in a study of blood T cell repertoires in COVID-19. Overall study: The United States, Italy and Spain were the sources of the acute and convalescent COVID-19 samples. T cells, B-cell-depleted T cells, or PBMCs provided the cDNA or gDNA that served as material.

The CDR3 covers 14 residues. The germline CDR1 and CDR2 sequences are SGHRS and YFSETQ. Germline trimming cut 1 base from V and 6 bases from J; bases unmatched to any gene: 3. How the authors handled the data: The authors estimated nucleated cell counts from reference gene primer amplification. TCRdb's table, derived via immunoSEQ multiplex PCR, lists solely in-frame clones and lacks some. That table is the source of V, J and clone size, and D and trimming were worked out from the DNA. Of some 100,000 clones listed, around nine tenths are singletons. This chain joins TRBV5-1 and TRBJ2-2; the match to TRBD1 covers 7 bases. Sequencing was carried out using peripheral blood. The TCR comes from a man aged 45 to 65 with acute or convalescent COVID-19. CDR3 residues: CASSLTGDPGELFF. For the CDR3, the DNA is TGCGCCAGCAGCTTGACAGGGGATCCCGGGGAGCTGTTTTTT.